A single sample gave rise to the 32 T cell receptor beta chains below, sequenced in a study of blood T cell repertoires in COVID-19. Assay used: immunoSEQ multiplex PCR; TCRdb lists only in-frame clones, some missing. This table holds about 70,000 clones, approximately 83% found once. The specimen sequenced was peripheral blood. The receptors originated from a human donor in a cohort sampled during active COVID-19.

This sequence joins TRBV18 and TRBJ1-6, with D possibly TRBD1 on 6 matching bases. Trimming took off 3 bases at V and 7 bases at J, with 10 bases between the two ends. This CDR3 region has 14 residues. CDR1 and CDR2 from the germline V gene are KGHSH and LQKENI. The CDR3, as DNA: TGTGCCAGCTCACCCACAGGGATCAATTCACCCCTCCACTTT. Protein sequence: CASSPTGINSPLHF. Drawing the rest from reference TRBV18 and TRBJ1-6, the complete variable domain is NAGVMQNPRHLVRRRGQEARLRCSPMKGHSHVYWYRQLPEEGLKFMVYLQKENIIDESGMPKERFSAEFPKEGPSILRIQQVVRGDSAAYFCASSPTGINSPLHFGNGTRLTVT.

This clone was detected a few times. The chain uses TRBV5-4 and TRBJ2-7; 7 bases are shared with TRBD2. This CDR3 contains 16 residues. Looked up from germline, CDR1 is SGHNT and CDR2 is YYREEE (reference sequence). The junction had 19 bases not matched to a gene; V was cut back by 6 bases and J by 7 bases. This CDR3 reads CASNPDAGVINGEQYF. CDR3 nucleotides: TGTGCCAGCAACCCGGACGCGGGGGTGATTAATGGGGAGCAGTACTTC.

CDR3 bases: TGCAGCGTGACACGGGACAGGGGAAACACTGAAGCTTTCTTT. This gives the protein CSVTRDRGNTEAFF. The genes are TRBV29-1 and TRBJ1-1, with 10 bases aligning to TRBD1. Germline V gene sequence: CDR1 SQVTM, CDR2 ANQGSEA. The V and J ends lost 6 bases and 2 bases, in that order; junction bases with no gene match: 6. The CDR3 is 14 amino acids.

V and J are TRBV7-2 and TRBJ1-4; TRBD1 is a possible D gene (5 bases). Germline CDR1 is SGHTA and CDR2 is FQGNSA. Trimming removed 5 bases from V and 2 bases from J, with 9 bases in between. The CDR3 sequence is 14 residues long. As DNA, the CDR3 is TGTGCCAGCAGCGTGGGGGGTACTAATGAAAAACTGTTTTTT. This translates into CASSVGGTNEKLFF. Drawing the rest from reference TRBV7-2 and TRBJ1-4, the complete variable domain is GAGVSQSPSNKVTEKGKDVELRCDPISGHTALYWYRQSLGQGLEFLIYFQGNSAPDKSGLPSDRFSAERTGGSVSTLTIQRTQQEDSAVYLCASSVGGTNEKLFFGSGTQLSVL.

This chain connects TRBV19 to TRBJ1-5; 10 bases are shared with TRBD1. The CDR3 runs 16 residues. The J segment lost 1 base and the V segment lost 4 bases, leaving 4 bases of the junction unmatched. The germline V gene has CDR1 LNHDA and CDR2 SQIVND (reference sequence). CDR3 sequence reads: CASSTPGQGSNQPQHF. CDR3 sequence (DNA): TGTGCCAGTAGTACCCCGGGACAGGGGAGCAATCAGCCCCAGCATTTT. Drawing the rest from reference TRBV19 and TRBJ1-5, the complete variable domain is DGGITQSPKYLFRKEGQNVTLSCEQNLNHDAMYWYRQDPGQGLRLIYYSQIVNDFQKGDIAEGYSVSREKKESFPLTVTSAQKNPTAFYLCASSTPGQGSNQPQHFGDGTRLSIL.

This clone appeared a single time. The V and J genes are TRBV6-6 and TRBJ1-4; 10 bases fit TRBD1. The CDR3 extends over 14 amino acids. Germline V gene lookup returns CDR1 MNHNY and CDR2 SVGAGI (reference sequence). V lost 7 bases and J lost 8; bases outside the gene matches: 7. The CDR3 reads CASTLTGGMEKLFF. For the CDR3, the DNA is TGTGCCAGCACCTTGACAGGGGGCATGGAAAAACTGTTTTTT.

This clone appeared a single time. V usage is TRBV7-2 and J usage is TRBJ1-2; D possibly corresponds to TRBD1 (5 bases). The CDR3 is made up of 12 amino acids. Germline CDR1 SGHTA, CDR2 FQGNSA. Trimming removed 5 bases at V and 8 bases at J, with 12 bases between. The CDR3 sequence: CASSPRQPGYTF. For the CDR3, the DNA is TGTGCCAGCAGCCCCAGACAGCCCGGCTACACCTTC.

This chain links TRBV2 with TRBJ1-2, with D perhaps TRBD1 (5 bases). Per the germline V gene, CDR1 is SNHLY and CDR2 is FYNNEI. This CDR3 has 13 amino acids. Trimming cost V 2 bases and J 8 bases, with 12 bases left between them. CDR3 sequence: CASSETEGVGYTF. The CDR3, as DNA: TGTGCCAGCAGTGAAACCGAAGGGGTCGGCTACACCTTC.

The chain has TRBV5-4 and TRBJ2-3, with D tentatively TRBD2 (5 bases). The CDR3 is made up of 15 amino acids. Deletions cut 0 bases from V and 2 bases from J, with 10 bases between. Germline lookup yields CDR1 SGHNT and CDR2 YYREEE (reference sequence). The CDR3 nucleotides are TGTGCCAGCAGCTTGGCTTCGGGGATCACAGATACGCAGTATTTT. It is translated as CASSLASGITDTQYF.

The CDR3 is CASSPTVPGQGVDNEQFF. DNA for the CDR3: TGTGCCAGCAGTCCCACCGTCCCGGGACAGGGGGTTGACAATGAGCAGTTCTTC. This sequence joins TRBV6-6 and TRBJ2-1, with 11 bases that match TRBD1. Per the germline V gene, CDR1 is MNHNY and CDR2 is SVGAGI (reference sequence). V dropped 5 bases and J dropped 5; count of bases not matched to a gene: 14. The CDR3 contains 18 residues.

The chain carries TRBV5-4 and TRBJ2-2; D might be TRBD2 (7 bases). The CDR3 contains 16 residues. Per the germline V gene, CDR1 is SGHNT and CDR2 is YYREEE (reference sequence). V was cut by 4 bases and J by 2 bases, with 15 bases left in between. In DNA form, the CDR3 reads TGTGCCAGCAGCCCCGCCGGGGGGCATAACACCGGGGAGCTGTTTTTT. Amino acid sequence: CASSPAGGHNTGELFF.

The chain links TRBV2 to TRBJ2-1; TRBD1 matches 11 bases. V lost 5 bases to trimming and J lost 9 bases; unmatched junction nucleotides: 3. This CDR3 comprises 13 residues. The V gene's germline CDR1 is SNHLY and CDR2 FYNNEI. CDR3 coding DNA: TGTGCCAGCAGTAGGACAGGGGGCTTTGAGCAGTTCTTC. It is translated as CASSRTGGFEQFF.

The rearrangement links TRBV10-1 to TRBJ2-2; maybe TRBD1 (6 bases). The germline CDR1 and CDR2 sequences are WNHNN and SYGVQD (reference sequence). This CDR3 contains 14 residues. Trimming cost V 7 bases and J 4 bases, with 13 bases left between them. The CDR3 nucleotides read TGCGCCAGCAAGGAATCAGGGGCCACCGGGGAGCTGTTTTTT. This translates into CASKESGATGELFF.

The chain has TRBV5-1 and TRBJ1-1; 8 bases are a match to TRBD1. Trimming took 4 bases from V and 1 from J; bases not matched to a gene: 6. This CDR3 has 15 residues. CDR1 SGHRS and CDR2 YFSETQ come from the germline V gene. The CDR3 here is CASSGIGQGNTEAFF. As DNA, the CDR3 is TGCGCCAGCAGCGGGATCGGACAGGGGAACACTGAAGCTTTCTTT.

This clone has more than one count but fewer than ten. The V and J genes are TRBV5-6 and TRBJ1-5; D perhaps matches TRBD1 (5 bases). CDR3 length: 15 amino acids. The V gene's germline CDR1 is SGHDT and CDR2 YYEEEE. Trimming removed 0 bases from V and 7 bases from J, with 14 bases in between. CDR3: CASSLAGRRGQPQHF. DNA of the CDR3: TGTGCCAGCAGCTTGGCTGGCCGGCGGGGGCAGCCCCAGCATTTT.

The chain employs TRBV27 and TRBJ1-5; 7 nucleotides agree with TRBD1. V trimming: 6 bases; J trimming: 6 bases; junction bases outside the gene matches: 11. The CDR3 has 15 residues. Germline V CDR1 and CDR2: MNHEY, SMNVEV (reference sequence). CDR3 DNA sequence: TGTGCCAGCAGCTCGACAGGGCTAAGGCGTCAGCCCCAGCATTTT. Its protein product is CASSSTGLRRQPQHF.

This chain links TRBV15 with TRBJ1-6, with TRBD1 as a possible D gene (6 bases). Germline-derived CDR1 and CDR2 are LNHNV and YYDKDF (reference sequence). This CDR3 contains 16 residues. The V end lost 0 bases, the J end lost 7 bases, and 13 bases lay between the germline ends. CDR3 in amino acids: CATSRDPWGTNSPLHF. The DNA for the CDR3 is TGTGCCACCAGCAGAGATCCCTGGGGGACAAATTCACCCCTCCACTTT.

The chain carries TRBV7-2 and TRBJ2-3, with D perhaps matching TRBD2 (7 bases). CDR3 length: 15 amino acids. V lost 5 bases and J lost 6, with 18 bases in between. Germline V gene sequence: CDR1 SGHTA, CDR2 FQGNSA. The CDR3 is CASSLGGQRWDTQYF. Here the CDR3 DNA reads TGTGCCAGCAGCCTGGGGGGGCAAAGGTGGGATACGCAGTATTTT.

V is TRBV7-9 and J is TRBJ2-3, with 8 bases aligning to TRBD1. V shed 6 bases and J 2 bases; nucleotides not matched to a gene: 4. CDR3 length equals 14 residues. Germline CDR1 reads SEHNR; CDR2 reads FQNEAQ (reference sequence). Here the CDR3 reads CASSDRGPTDTQYF. In nucleotides, the CDR3 is TGTGCCAGCAGTGACAGGGGCCCCACAGATACGCAGTATTTT.

The CDR3: CASSQGIGTNEQYF. In nucleotides, the CDR3 is TGCGCCAGCAGCCAGGGGATCGGGACAAACGAGCAGTACTTC. This chain joins TRBV4-1 and TRBJ2-7, with a tentative D call TRBD1 (6 bases). Between the trimmed V and J ends, which lost 3 bases and 5 bases, there was a span of 14 bases. Looked up from germline, CDR1 is MGHRA and CDR2 is YSYEKL. This CDR3 has 14 residues.

J is TRBJ2-5 and V is TRBV7-2, with D unresolved. CDR3 length: 13 amino acids. Germline V CDR1 and CDR2: SGHTA, FQGNSA. Trimming shortened V by 5 bases and J by 9 bases, and 16 bases separated the two germline ends. CDR3 amino acids: CASSPSSPMAQYF. The CDR3 DNA sequence: TGTGCCAGCAGCCCCTCCTCACCTATGGCCCAGTACTTC.

As regards this clone: Germline and junction disagree at one end, which may indicate a read error. The chain joins TRBV2 to TRBJ2-7; 7 positions match TRBD1. CDR3 length: 14 residues. Germline values: CDR1 SNHLY, CDR2 FYNNEI. CDR3: CASSPGTAPYKQYF. The CDR3 DNA sequence: TGTGCCAGCAGCCCCGGGACAGCGCCCTACAAGCAGTACTTC.

This clone was counted between two and nine times. The gene calls are TRBV29-1 and TRBJ1-2; 7 bases match TRBD1. Germline V gives CDR1 SQVTM, CDR2 ANQGSEA. Germline trimming cut 7 bases from V and 4 bases from J; bases unmatched to any gene: 6. There are 12 residues in the CDR3. CDR3 residues: CSAPTGPYGYTF. As DNA, the CDR3 is TGCAGCGCCCCGACAGGGCCCTATGGCTACACCTTC.

A few counts support this clone. The CDR3 sequence is CASSDQDRAPNEQFF. The CDR3 nucleotides read TGTGCCAGCAGTGACCAGGACAGGGCCCCCAATGAGCAGTTCTTC. V gene TRBV6-1 combines with J gene TRBJ2-1, with 8 bases fitting TRBD1. V shed 3 bases, J shed 6 bases, and the junction held 7 bases outside the gene matches. CDR3 length equals 15 residues. Germline V gene sequence: CDR1 MNHNS, CDR2 SASEGT.

This chain joins TRBV5-4 and TRBJ1-4; D gene unclear. The ends were cut back, 2 bases at V and 0 bases at J, with 5 bases in the middle. This CDR3 contains 14 residues. Germline V gene lookup returns CDR1 SGHNT and CDR2 YYREEE (reference sequence). As DNA, the CDR3 is TGTGCCAGCAGCTTAGGAGCAACTAATGAAAAACTGTTTTTT. This gives the protein CASSLGATNEKLFF.

The V call is TRBV15, the J call TRBJ1-4; no definite D call. V was pared by 5 bases and J by 5 bases, with 15 bases between. Germline-derived CDR1 and CDR2 are LNHNV and YYDKDF (reference sequence). The CDR3 has 15 amino acids. CDR3 DNA sequence: TGTGCCACCAGCCGACAAACCGTTGGGAATGAAAAACTGTTTTTT. Protein product: CATSRQTVGNEKLFF.

This rearrangement joins TRBV2 to TRBJ2-7; 10 bases agree with TRBD1. The CDR3 covers 13 residues. The J segment lost 6 bases and the V segment lost 6 bases, leaving 5 bases of the junction unmatched. CDR1 is SNHLY, CDR2 FYNNEI, per germline. The CDR3 loop is CASRGTGEVEQYF. The DNA for the CDR3 is TGTGCCAGCAGGGGGACAGGGGAAGTCGAGCAGTACTTC.

The rearrangement links TRBV2 to TRBJ1-2, with TRBD1 identical over 10 bases. CDR1 SNHLY and CDR2 FYNNEI come from the germline V gene. Trimming took 6 bases from V and 5 from J; bases not matched to a gene: 6. This CDR3 contains 14 residues. The CDR3 reads CASRWTGGSYGYTF. The CDR3 DNA follows: TGTGCCAGCAGGTGGACAGGGGGATCGTATGGCTACACCTTC.

The chain is built from TRBV9 and TRBJ1-6, with 9 bases aligning to TRBD1. This CDR3 contains 14 residues. Per germline, CDR1 SGDLS and CDR2 YYNGEE. Trimming removed 3 bases from V and 10 bases from J; junction bases left unmatched: 5. DNA for the CDR3: TGTGCCAGCAGCGGGGACAGGGTAGACTCACCCCTCCACTTT. The encoded protein is CASSGDRVDSPLHF.

V gene TRBV5-1 combines with J gene TRBJ2-2; D might be TRBD1 (6 bases). The CDR3 is 16 amino acids. Trimming left V 10 bases short and J 4 bases short, with 23 bases between. Looked up from germline, CDR1 is SGHRS and CDR2 is YFSETQ. DNA for the CDR3: TGCGCCGGATCACAGGGCGCCTTAAGTGGCACCGGGGAGCTGTTTTTT. It translates to CAGSQGALSGTGELFF.

V gene TRBV3-1 (or the pseudogene TRBV3-2) combines with J gene TRBJ1-3, with a tentative D call TRBD1 (5 bases). The CDR3 covers 17 residues. Germline V CDR1 and CDR2: LGHDT, YNNKEL (reference sequence). Trimming shortened V by 4 bases and J by 0 bases, and 16 bases separated the two germline ends. The DNA of the CDR3 is TGTGCCAGCAGCCTCTCTTTCGGGGGGGGCTCTGGAAACACCATATATTTT. It is translated as CASSLSFGGGSGNTIYF.

The chain is built from TRBV6-5 and TRBJ1-2, with no clear D. Germline loops: CDR1 MNHEY, CDR2 SVGAGI. This CDR3 has 14 amino acids. V lost 3 bases to trimming and J lost 0 bases, with 8 bases between them. DNA for the CDR3: TGTGCCAGCAGTTATCGGCGGGCTAACTATGGCTACACCTTC. Translation: CASSYRRANYGYTF.